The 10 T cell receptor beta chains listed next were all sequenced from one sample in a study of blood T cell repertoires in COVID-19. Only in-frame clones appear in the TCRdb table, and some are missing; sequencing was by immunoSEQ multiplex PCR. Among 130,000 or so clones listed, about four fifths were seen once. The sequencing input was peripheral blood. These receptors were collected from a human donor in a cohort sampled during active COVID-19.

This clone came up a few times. The chain's CDR3 is CASSTRLAAQFINEQFF. The CDR3 region has the DNA TGTGCCAGCAGCACCCGACTAGCGGCCCAATTCATTAATGAGCAGTTCTTC. The chain has TRBV5-4 and TRBJ2-1, with 9 bases aligning to TRBD2. V shed 4 bases and J 7 bases; nucleotides not matched to a gene: 15. Looked up from germline, CDR1 is SGHNT and CDR2 is YYREEE (reference sequence). CDR3 length equals 17 residues.

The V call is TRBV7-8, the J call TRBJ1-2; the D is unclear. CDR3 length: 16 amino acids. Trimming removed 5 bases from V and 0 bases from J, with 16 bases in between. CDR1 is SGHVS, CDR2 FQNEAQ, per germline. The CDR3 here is CASSPEGWGANYGYTF. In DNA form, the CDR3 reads TGTGCCAGCAGCCCAGAAGGTTGGGGAGCTAACTATGGCTACACCTTC.

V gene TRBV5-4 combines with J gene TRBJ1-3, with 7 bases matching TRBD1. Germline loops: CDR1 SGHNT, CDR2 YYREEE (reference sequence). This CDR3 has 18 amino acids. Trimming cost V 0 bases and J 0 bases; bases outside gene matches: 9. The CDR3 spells CASSLAGTAKPSGNTIYF. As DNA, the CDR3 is TGTGCCAGCAGCTTGGCTGGGACAGCTAAGCCCTCTGGAAACACCATATATTTT.

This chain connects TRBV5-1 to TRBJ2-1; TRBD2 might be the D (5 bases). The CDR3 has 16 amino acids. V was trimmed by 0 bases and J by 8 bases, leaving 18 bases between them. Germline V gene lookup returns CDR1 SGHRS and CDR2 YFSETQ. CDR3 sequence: CASSLDPAVTRHEQFF. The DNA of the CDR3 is TGCGCCAGCAGCTTGGATCCAGCGGTAACGAGGCATGAGCAGTTCTTC.

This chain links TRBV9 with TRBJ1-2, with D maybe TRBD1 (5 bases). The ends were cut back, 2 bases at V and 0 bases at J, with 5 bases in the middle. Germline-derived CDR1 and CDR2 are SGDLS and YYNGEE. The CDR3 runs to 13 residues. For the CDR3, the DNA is TGTGCCAGCAGCGTGGACACTAACTATGGCTACACCTTC. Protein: CASSVDTNYGYTF.

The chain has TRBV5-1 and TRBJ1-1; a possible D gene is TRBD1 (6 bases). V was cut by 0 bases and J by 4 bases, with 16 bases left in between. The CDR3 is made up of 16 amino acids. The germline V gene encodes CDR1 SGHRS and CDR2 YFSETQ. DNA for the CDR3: TGCGCCAGCAGCTTGGAGGTCCAAGGGGGGGGCACTGAAGCTTTCTTT. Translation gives CASSLEVQGGGTEAFF.

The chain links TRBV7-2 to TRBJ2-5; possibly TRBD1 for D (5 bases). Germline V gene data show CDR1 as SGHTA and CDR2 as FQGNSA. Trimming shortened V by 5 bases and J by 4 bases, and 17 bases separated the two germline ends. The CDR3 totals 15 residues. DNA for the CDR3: TGTGCCAGCAGCCCCCTGGCAGGGTGGGTAGAGACCCAGTACTTC. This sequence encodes CASSPLAGWVETQYF.

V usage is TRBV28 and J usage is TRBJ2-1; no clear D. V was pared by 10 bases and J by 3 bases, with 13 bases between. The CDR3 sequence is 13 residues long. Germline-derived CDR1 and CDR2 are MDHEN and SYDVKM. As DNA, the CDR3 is TGTGCCACCGTCCGAGGAATCTACAATGAGCAGTTCTTC. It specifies CATVRGIYNEQFF. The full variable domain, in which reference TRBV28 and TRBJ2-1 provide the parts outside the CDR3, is DVKVTQSSRYLVKRTGEKVFLECVQDMDHENMFWYRQDPGLGLRLIYFSYDVKMKEKGDIPEGYSVSREKKERFSLILESASTNQTSMYLCATVRGIYNEQFFGPGTRLTVL.

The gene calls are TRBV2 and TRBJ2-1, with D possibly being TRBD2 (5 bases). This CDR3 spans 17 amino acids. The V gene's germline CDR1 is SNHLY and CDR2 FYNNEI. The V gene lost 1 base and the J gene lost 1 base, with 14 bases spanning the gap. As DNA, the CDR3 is TGTGCCAGCAGTGAAGGGAGACTATCGGTGTCCTACAATGAGCAGTTCTTC. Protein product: CASSEGRLSVSYNEQFF.

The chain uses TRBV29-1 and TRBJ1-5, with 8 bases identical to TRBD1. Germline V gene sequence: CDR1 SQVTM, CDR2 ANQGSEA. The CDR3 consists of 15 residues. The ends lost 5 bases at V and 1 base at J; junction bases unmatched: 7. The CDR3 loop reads CSVIVSGGSNQPQHF. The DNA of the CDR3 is TGCAGCGTTATTGTATCAGGGGGCAGCAATCAGCCCCAGCATTTT.